A single sample is the source of the 17 T cell receptor beta chains below, sequenced in a study of regulatory T cells in long-lasting Graves disease. The sample's time point: newly diagnosed GD, antithyroid drugs for less than 3 months. Scientists built the TCR library using RNA that was extracted from PBMCs. Library construction for TCR beta used iRepertoire HTBI primers and Arm-PCR of CDR3 regions. TCRdb redid the calling of the multiplex PCR reads with MiXCR, one entry per CDR3 protein. The sample has 300,000 to 450,000 distinct CDR3 sequences, 15% to 19% seen once. This specimen was peripheral blood mononuclear cells (PBMCs), taken at new diagnosis, from a patient treated with antithyroid drugs. Every receptor here comes from a female donor with Graves disease.

This clonotype was observed many times. V gene TRBV11-3 combines with J gene TRBJ2-7; either TRBD1 or TRBD2 may supply D (5 bases each). V was clipped by 4 bases and J by 5 bases, with 18 bases between them. Germline V CDR1 and CDR2: SGHNT, YENEEA. This CDR3 comprises 15 residues. CDR3 sequence: CASSWGRGRRDEQYF. DNA of the CDR3: TGTGCCAGCAGCTGGGGACGAGGACGACGGGACGAGCAGTACTTC.

This clonotype was found many times. The chain combines TRBV12-3 or TRBV12-4 with TRBJ2-2; 10 nucleotides agree with TRBD1. This CDR3 comprises 16 residues. The junction had 8 bases not matched to a gene; V was cut back by 4 bases and J by 6 bases. CDR3 DNA: TGTGCCAGCAGTTCCTCCGGACAGGGGGGCGCCGGGGAGCTGTTTTTT. It yields the protein CASSSSGQGGAGELFF.

V and J are TRBV19 and TRBJ2-1; 7 bases line up with TRBD1. The CDR3 runs 13 residues. Germline lookup yields CDR1 LNHDA and CDR2 SQIVND (reference sequence). V was pared by 10 bases and J by 5 bases, with 8 bases of the junction left unmatched. CDR3 protein: CATIGGFDNEQFF. In nucleotides, the CDR3 is TGTGCCACAATAGGGGGCTTCGACAATGAGCAGTTCTTC.

This clonotype was observed a few times. A single base separates this from a much larger clone, so it may be a read error. The chain couples TRBV5-4 to TRBJ1-5; 10 nucleotides match TRBD1. CDR3 length: 15 amino acids. CDR1 SGHNT and CDR2 YYREEE come from the germline V gene (reference sequence). After removal of 4 bases from V and 3 bases from J, the junction contained 4 bases not matched to a gene. The CDR3 sequence: CASSPGTGDNQPQHF. The CDR3 coding sequence is TGTGCCAGCAGCCCCGGGACAGGGGACAATCAGCCCCAGCATTTT.

This clonotype was detected many times. The chain couples TRBV3-1 to TRBJ2-1; D remains ambiguous. The CDR3 sequence is 15 residues long. The germline V gene has CDR1 LGHDT and CDR2 YNNKEL (reference sequence). V was pared by 4 bases and J by 7 bases, with 17 bases between. The CDR3 nucleotides read TGTGCCAGCAGCCCTCTCCCCCGCCCCAGGAATGAGCAGTTCTTC. The encoded protein is CASSPLPRPRNEQFF.

V usage is TRBV10-2 and J usage is TRBJ1-2; possible D gene TRBD1, 5 bases. Trimming shortened V by 6 bases and J by 6 bases, and 14 bases separated the two germline ends. Looked up from germline, CDR1 is WSHSY and CDR2 is SAAADI. This CDR3 region has 13 residues. The CDR3 here is CASSGALKDGYTF. The CDR3 DNA reads as TGCGCCAGCAGCGGGGCTTTGAAGGATGGCTACACCTTC.

This clonotype was seen repeatedly, ten times or more. The rearrangement links TRBV12-3 or TRBV12-4 to TRBJ1-5; D call uncertain. This CDR3 contains 15 residues. Trimming removed 5 bases at V and 3 bases at J, with 14 bases between. CDR3 sequence reads: CASSDDGDINQPQHF. CDR3 coding DNA: TGTGCCAGCAGTGATGACGGGGATATCAATCAGCCCCAGCATTTT.

This clonotype has ten or more counts. The chain links TRBV28 to TRBJ2-5, with D possibly matching TRBD2 (6 bases). The CDR3 consists of 16 residues. In germline, CDR1 is MDHEN, CDR2 SYDVKM. The V gene lost 2 bases and the J gene lost 4 bases, with 17 bases spanning the gap. The CDR3, as DNA: TGTGCCAGCAGTTTAGAAGTTCAGGGAGGAGGAGAGACCCAGTACTTC. It is translated as CASSLEVQGGGETQYF.

This clonotype was seen only a few times. The chain joins TRBV10-3 to TRBJ1-6, with D possibly being TRBD1 (5 bases). The ends were cut back, 4 bases at V and 3 bases at J, with 16 bases in the middle. CDR1 and CDR2 from the germline V gene are ENHRY and SYGVKD. This CDR3 is built from 17 residues. CDR3 residues: CAISATGSGYYNSPLHF. CDR3 DNA: TGTGCCATCAGTGCCACAGGATCAGGCTACTATAATTCACCCCTCCACTTT.

This sequence joins TRBV4-2 and TRBJ1-6; 8 nucleotides line up with TRBD1. The J segment lost 7 bases and the V segment lost 1 base, leaving 3 bases of the junction unmatched. The germline gives CDR1 LGHNA, CDR2 YNFKEQ. The CDR3 is 15 residues long. CDR3 in amino acids: CASSQVTGVNSPLHF. The DNA for the CDR3 is TGTGCCAGCAGCCAAGTGACAGGGGTAAATTCACCCCTCCACTTT.

This clonotype was found many times. The V call is TRBV6-1, the J call TRBJ1-1; D is unclear. The germline V gene encodes CDR1 MNHNS and CDR2 SASEGT. V was pared by 2 bases and J by 2 bases, with 15 bases between. The CDR3 is 16 amino acids. The chain's CDR3 is CASSELALGINTEAFF. The CDR3 DNA is TGTGCCAGCAGTGAATTGGCATTAGGAATAAACACTGAAGCTTTCTTT.

Points on this clonotype: The junction departs from germline at one end; a sequencing error may be responsible. The V gene is TRBV7-9, the J gene TRBJ1-1; weak D call: TRBD1 (5 bases). Germline V CDR1 and CDR2: SEHNR, FQNEAQ (reference sequence). This CDR3 comprises 13 residues. The CDR3 loop is CTSSPTANTEAFF. CDR3 DNA: TGTACCAGCAGCCCGACAGCGAACACTGAAGCTTTCTTT.

This clonotype was seen many times. This sequence joins TRBV5-6 and TRBJ1-2; 11 positions agree with TRBD1. Germline lookup yields CDR1 SGHDT and CDR2 YYEEEE. The CDR3 sequence is 13 residues long. The V gene end was trimmed by 4 bases and the J gene end by 6 bases; junction bases not matched to a gene: 2. The DNA for the CDR3 is TGTGCCAGCAGCAAGGGACAGGGGGATGGCTACACCTTC. Amino acid sequence: CASSKGQGDGYTF. Together with reference TRBV5-6 and TRBJ1-2, the CDR3 gives the full variable domain: DAGVTQSPTHLIKTRGQQVTLRCSPKSGHDTVSWYQQALGQGPQFIFQYYEEEERQRGNFPDRFSGHQFPNYSSELNVNALLLGDSALYLCASSKGQGDGYTFGSGTRLTVV.

This clonotype was recorded many times. This rearrangement joins TRBV12-5 to TRBJ1-5, with TRBD1 matching 7 bases. CDR3 length: 16 amino acids. Losses at the gene ends were 7 bases for V and 1 base for J; bases not matched to a gene: 10. Germline V gene data show CDR1 as LGHNT and CDR2 as FRNRAP. The CDR3 bases are TGTGCTAGTGAGTTTATCGGGACAGACAGCAATCAGCCCCAGCATTTT. It yields the protein CASEFIGTDSNQPQHF.

This clonotype was observed at least ten times. The rearrangement uses TRBV6-5 and TRBJ2-1; 9 nucleotides agree with TRBD1. J lost 4 bases, V lost 4 bases, and 14 bases had no gene match. Germline values: CDR1 MNHEY, CDR2 SVGAGI. The CDR3 contains 18 residues. DNA of the CDR3: TGTGCCAGCAGTTGGGAGAAACAGGGGGCAAGGGGGTACAATGAGCAGTTCTTC. Amino acids: CASSWEKQGARGYNEQFF.

This clonotype has just a few counts. The V call is TRBV11-2, the J call TRBJ2-5, with D perhaps matching TRBD1 (5 bases). Germline V gives CDR1 SGHAT, CDR2 FQNNGV. The V end lost 0 bases, the J end lost 1 base, and 9 bases lay between the germline ends. CDR3 length: 15 residues. For the CDR3, the DNA is TGTGCCAGCAGCTTAGAAGCAGGGTTCCAAGAGACCCAGTACTTC. It specifies CASSLEAGFQETQYF.

This clonotype has only a few counts. A much larger clone sits a single nucleotide away, making a read error possible. In nucleotides, the CDR3 is TGCGCCATCAGTGAAGGTTTGGGGCCGCCAGGTGAGGATGAGCAGTTCTTC. Translation: CAISEGLGPPGEDEQFF. The chain employs TRBV10-1 and TRBJ2-1, with TRBD1 as a possible D gene (5 bases). CDR1 is WNHNN and CDR2 is SYGVQD in the germline V gene (reference sequence). The CDR3 has 17 residues.